Listed below are T cell receptor beta chains from one sample, sequenced in a study of T cells in localized non-small cell lung cancer. Generated by immunoSEQ multiplex PCR, the TCRdb table keeps only in-frame clones and is missing some. Of almost 4,000 clones in the sample, about a quarter were seen once. Material: lung tumor tissue, obtained before any cancer treatment. These receptors were obtained from a man between 40 and 69 years old with stage II lung adenocarcinoma. The CDR3 runs from the conserved cysteine through the conserved F or W. The D gene is left open where the match is weak. Size is stated for part of the rows, as once, few or many counts, or as a class when the clone is expanded.

length: 13
size: NA
J: TRBJ1-6
V: TRBV29-1
D: NA
CDR3: CSVERGGNSPLHF
DNA: TGCAGCGTTGAGAGGGGTGGTAATTCACCCCTCCACTTT

length: 14
size: few
J: TRBJ2-2
V: TRBV11-3
D: NA
CDR3: CASQKEENTGELFF
DNA: TGTGCCAGCCAAAAGGAGGAGAACACCGGGGAGCTGTTTTTT

length: 15
size: few
J: TRBJ2-3
V: TRBV10-2
D: TRBD2
CDR3: CASTQALGGADTQYF
DNA: TGCGCCAGCACTCAAGCCCTGGGGGGGGCAGATACGCAGTATTTT

length: 15
size: few
J: TRBJ1-1
V: TRBV9
D: NA
CDR3: CASSDSQGSDTEAFF
DNA: TGTGCCAGCAGTGATTCCCAGGGAAGTGACACTGAAGCTTTCTTT

length: 13
size: medium-sized
J: TRBJ2-1
V: TRBV9
D: NA
CDR3: CASSSGPANEQFF
DNA: TGTGCCAGCAGCTCGGGACCCGCCAATGAGCAGTTCTTC

length: 14
size: medium-sized
J: TRBJ1-6
V: TRBV6-8
D: TRBD1
CDR3: CAISGTGTNSPLHF
DNA: TGTGCCATCAGTGGGACAGGCACCAATTCACCCCTCCACTTT

length: 15
size: NA
J: TRBJ2-6
V: TRBV6-8
D: NA
CDR3: CASSKKESGANVLTF
DNA: TGTGCCAGCAGTAAGAAGGAGTCTGGGGCCAACGTCCTGACTTTC

length: 14
size: few
J: TRBJ2-2
V: TRBV11-3
D: NA
CDR3: CASSRIRYDGELFF
DNA: TGTGCTAGCAGCCGCATTAGATATGACGGGGAGCTGTTTTTT

length: 16
size: NA
J: TRBJ1-5
V: TRBV19
D: NA
CDR3: CASSSHRANPNQPQHF
DNA: TGTGCCAGTTCATCACACCGGGCTAACCCAAATCAGCCCCAGCATTTT

length: 12
size: medium-sized
J: TRBJ2-7
V: TRBV6-1
D: NA
CDR3: CASSEGPREQYF
DNA: TGTGCCAGCAGTGAAGGCCCGCGTGAGCAGTACTTC

length: 14
size: NA
J: TRBJ1-2
V: TRBV9
D: NA
CDR3: CASSVEGRNYGYTF
DNA: TGTGCCAGCAGCGTAGAAGGCAGAAACTATGGCTACACCTTC

length: 11
size: few
J: TRBJ1-3
V: TRBV19
D: NA
CDR3: CASNIGNTIYF
DNA: TGTGCCAGTAACATTGGAAACACCATATATTTT

length: 15
size: NA
J: TRBJ1-3
V: TRBV10-3
D: NA
CDR3: CAISETTGPGNTIYF
DNA: TGTGCCATCAGTGAGACGACAGGCCCCGGAAACACCATATATTTT

length: 14
size: medium-sized
J: TRBJ1-5
V: TRBV6-8
D: NA
CDR3: CASSPGQGSFAQHF
DNA: TGTGCCAGCAGTCCCGGGCAGGGCTCCTTCGCCCAGCATTTT

length: 15
size: medium-sized
J: TRBJ2-3
V: TRBV6-8
D: TRBD2
CDR3: CASSRAGGPTDTQYF
DNA: TGTGCCAGCAGTCGAGCGGGGGGGCCCACAGATACGCAGTATTTT

length: 18
size: few
J: TRBJ1-2
V: TRBV6-8
D: TRBD1
CDR3: CASSYSNRLVRDRTGYTF
DNA: TGTGCCAGCAGTTACTCGAATCGTCTAGTTAGGGACAGGACTGGCTACACCTTC

length: 14
size: medium-sized
J: TRBJ1-5
V: TRBV9
D: TRBD1
CDR3: CASSWDRTNQPQHF
DNA: TGTGCCAGCAGTTGGGACAGGACCAATCAGCCCCAGCATTTT

length: 16
size: NA
J: TRBJ2-1
V: TRBV5-1
D: TRBD1
CDR3: CASSPGMDRGYNEQFF
DNA: TGCGCCAGCAGCCCCGGAATGGACAGGGGGTACAATGAGCAGTTCTTC

length: 14
size: few
J: TRBJ1-5
V: TRBV6-8
D: NA
CDR3: CASSDSSPGQPQHF
DNA: TGTGCCAGCAGTGATAGCAGCCCAGGTCAGCCCCAGCATTTT

length: 15
size: NA
J: TRBJ1-1
V: TRBV5-1
D: TRBD1
CDR3: CASSYVQGASSEAFF
DNA: TGCGCCAGCAGCTACGTACAGGGGGCGTCGTCTGAAGCTTTCTTT

length: 14
size: few
J: TRBJ1-1
V: TRBV28
D: NA
CDR3: CASDPMAGDTEAFF
DNA: TGTGCCAGCGATCCCATGGCAGGGGATACTGAAGCTTTCTTT

length: 18
size: NA
J: TRBJ1-2
V: TRBV19
D: TRBD1
CDR3: CASSKTLDRGLGGYGYTF
DNA: TGTGCCAGTAGCAAAACACTGGACAGGGGGCTAGGAGGCTATGGCTACACCTTC

length: 16
size: few
J: TRBJ1-6
V: TRBV10-2
D: TRBD1
CDR3: CASNPGRGRGNSPLHF
DNA: TGCGCCAGCAATCCGGGCAGGGGGCGTGGAAATTCACCCCTCCACTTT

length: 18
size: few
J: TRBJ2-2
V: TRBV5-1
D: NA
CDR3: CASRLPQPGLANTGELFF
DNA: TGCGCCAGCAGACTTCCCCAGCCGGGGTTGGCGAACACCGGGGAGCTGTTTTTT

length: 15
size: medium-sized
J: TRBJ1-2
V: TRBV11-3
D: NA
CDR3: CASSPRVDVWYGYTF
DNA: TGTGCCAGCAGCCCCCGGGTCGACGTTTGGTATGGCTACACCTTC

length: 14
size: NA
J: TRBJ1-1
V: TRBV11-3
D: NA
CDR3: CASSLGVGSTEAFF
DNA: TGTGCCAGCAGCTTAGGGGTGGGAAGTACTGAAGCTTTCTTT

length: 11
size: medium-sized
J: TRBJ1-1
V: TRBV6-4
D: NA
CDR3: CASKGVTEAFF
DNA: TGTGCCAGCAAGGGAGTCACTGAAGCTTTCTTT

length: 11
size: few
J: TRBJ2-7
V: TRBV14
D: NA
CDR3: CASSSRYEQYF
DNA: TGTGCCAGCAGCTCAAGGTACGAGCAGTACTTC

length: 15
size: NA
J: TRBJ1-1
V: TRBV28
D: TRBD1
CDR3: CASSKDRVLDTEAFF
DNA: TGTGCCAGCAGTAAAGACAGGGTACTTGACACTGAAGCTTTCTTT

length: 16
size: NA
J: TRBJ2-3
V: TRBV6-8
D: NA
CDR3: CASSYSGQRGLDTQYF
DNA: TGTGCCAGCAGTTACTCGGGGCAGAGGGGCTTAGATACGCAGTATTTT

length: 16
size: large
J: TRBJ1-1
V: TRBV19
D: NA
CDR3: CASSIDPGRGNTEAFF
DNA: TGTGCCAGTAGTATAGACCCGGGACGGGGGAACACTGAAGCTTTCTTT

length: 14
size: few
J: TRBJ1-6
V: TRBV28
D: TRBD1
CDR3: CASNGGTDYSPLHF
DNA: TGTGCCAGCAACGGGGGGACAGATTATTCACCCCTCCACTTT

length: 17
size: medium-sized
J: TRBJ2-5
V: TRBV18
D: NA
CDR3: CASSPLLFAGKQETQYF
DNA: TGTGCCAGCTCACCGCTCCTCTTTGCGGGGAAGCAAGAGACCCAGTACTTC